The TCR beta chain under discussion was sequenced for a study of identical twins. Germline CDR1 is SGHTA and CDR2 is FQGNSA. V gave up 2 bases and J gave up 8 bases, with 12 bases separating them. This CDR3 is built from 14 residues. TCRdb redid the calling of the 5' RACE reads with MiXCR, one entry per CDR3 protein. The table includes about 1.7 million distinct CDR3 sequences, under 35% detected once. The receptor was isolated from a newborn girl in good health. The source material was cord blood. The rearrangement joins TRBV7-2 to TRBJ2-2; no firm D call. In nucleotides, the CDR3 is TGTGCCAGCAGCTTAACGGTGGTTCCTGGGGAGCTGTTTTTT. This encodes CASSLTVVPGELFF. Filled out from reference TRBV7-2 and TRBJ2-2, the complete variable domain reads GAGVSQSPSNKVTEKGKDVELRCDPISGHTALYWYRQSLGQGLEFLIYFQGNSAPDKSGLPSDRFSAERTGGSVSTLTIQRTQQEDSAVYLCASSLTVVPGELFFGEGSRLTVL.